What follows are 7 T cell receptor beta chains derived from one specimen sequenced in a study of CD8+ T cells in alopecia areata. RNA was extracted and reverse transcribed into cDNA as the sequencing template. Clones were read by immunoSEQ multiplex PCR, and TCRdb kept only the in-frame ones, dropping some. This table holds roughly 150,000 clones, about nine tenths found once. The sample consisted of CD8+ T cells sorted from blood, taken at week 0. These receptors all come from a human donor with alopecia areata.

The rearrangement uses TRBV5-6 and TRBJ2-7; 10 nucleotides line up with TRBD1. This CDR3 region has 14 residues. Germline CDR1 reads SGHDT; CDR2 reads YYEEEE. The trim removed 1 base at V and 7 bases at J, leaving 5 bases unmatched. This CDR3 reads CASSLWGTGEEQYF. CDR3 bases: TGTGCCAGCAGCTTGTGGGGGACAGGGGAGGAGCAGTACTTC.

The rearrangement links TRBV5-4 to TRBJ2-6, with D possibly matching TRBD1 (5 bases). V was trimmed by 9 bases and J by 3 bases, leaving 16 bases between them. The germline V gene encodes CDR1 SGHNT and CDR2 YYREEE (reference sequence). The CDR3 sequence is 15 residues long. This CDR3 reads CATTALLGGANVLTF. The CDR3 region has the DNA TGTGCCACGACAGCACTCCTAGGTGGGGCCAACGTCCTGACTTTC. The full variable domain, with the rest looked up from reference TRBV5-4 and TRBJ2-6, is ETGVTQSPTHLIKTRGQQVTLRCSSQSGHNTVSWYQQALGQGPQFIFQYYREEENGRGNFPPRFSGLQFPNYSSELNVNALELDDSALYLCATTALLGGANVLTFGAGSRLTVL.

This chain uses TRBV7-9 with TRBJ2-2; the D is unclear. Germline V gives CDR1 SEHNR, CDR2 FQNEAQ (reference sequence). The CDR3 extends over 14 amino acids. Trimming removed 1 base at V and 1 base at J, with 4 bases between. CDR3: CASSLGENTGELFF. DNA for the CDR3: TGTGCCAGCAGCTTAGGGGAGAACACCGGGGAGCTGTTTTTT.

The chain employs TRBV5-6 and TRBJ2-7; D is uncertain. The CDR3 runs 14 residues. CDR1 and CDR2 from the germline V gene are SGHDT and YYEEEE. V was clipped by 2 bases and J by 4 bases, with 13 bases between them. The CDR3 spells CASSLMIAVYEQYF. The CDR3 DNA reads TGTGCCAGCAGCTTAATGATAGCAGTGTACGAGCAGTACTTC. Combining the CDR3 with reference TRBV5-6 and TRBJ2-7 gives the whole variable domain DAGVTQSPTHLIKTRGQQVTLRCSPKSGHDTVSWYQQALGQGPQFIFQYYEEEERQRGNFPDRFSGHQFPNYSSELNVNALLLGDSALYLCASSLMIAVYEQYFGPGTRLTVT.

The count of this clone is one. The V gene is TRBV6-6, the J gene TRBJ1-5; D ambiguous. The germline V and J ends were trimmed by 3 bases and 4 bases, with 10 bases remaining between them. Germline V gene sequence: CDR1 MNHNY, CDR2 SVGAGI (reference sequence). The CDR3 length is 14 residues. CDR3 sequence: CASSYSSGNQPQHF. The CDR3, as DNA: TGTGCCAGCAGTTATTCTTCCGGGAATCAGCCCCAGCATTTT.

J is TRBJ1-1 and V is TRBV5-1; 8 bases are a match to TRBD1. V was pared by 4 bases and J by 4 bases, with 9 bases of the junction left unmatched. Germline V gene sequence: CDR1 SGHRS, CDR2 YFSETQ. This CDR3 is 15 amino acids long. The CDR3: CASSAGQGAVTEAFF. The DNA of the CDR3 is TGCGCCAGCAGCGCCGGTCAGGGGGCGGTCACTGAAGCTTTCTTT.

This chain connects TRBV5-6 to TRBJ2-4; D may be TRBD1 (6 bases). The CDR3 is made up of 12 amino acids. V lost 5 bases, J lost 6 bases, and 9 bases lay in between. Germline loops: CDR1 SGHDT, CDR2 YYEEEE. CDR3 residues: CASSEGGNIQYF. In DNA, the CDR3 is TGTGCCAGCAGTGAAGGGGGAAACATTCAGTACTTC.